What follows are 12 T cell receptor beta chains derived from one specimen sequenced in a study of naive and memory T cell subsets. An oligonucleotide containing a UMI was ligated to the 3' end of TCR cDNA. Ligated cDNA underwent four rounds of PCR with nested alpha and beta constant region primers and SP2. TCRdb independently ran MiXCR on the UMI-ligation and nested PCR reads; one entry per CDR3 protein. The sample carries more than 25,000 distinct CDR3 sequences, roughly 5.4% recorded once. Sequencing was done on a sample of blood. These receptors were collected from an adult in good health.

At least ten counts were recorded for this clonotype. The CDR3 is CSVSLARSSYNEQFF. The CDR3 DNA follows: TGCAGCGTTAGTCTAGCGCGGTCCTCCTACAATGAGCAGTTCTTC. The J gene is TRBJ2-1, the V gene TRBV29-1, with D possibly matching TRBD2 (6 bases). Germline V gene data show CDR1 as SQVTM and CDR2 as ANQGSEA. V lost 5 bases, J lost 0 bases, and 14 bases lay in between. The CDR3 has 15 amino acids.

This clonotype was counted many times. An end of the junction differs from the germline gene, which may be a read error. V gene TRBV12-3 or TRBV12-4 combines with J gene TRBJ1-2; no clear D gene. The CDR3 spans 12 residues. CDR3: CASSFWVSEVSF. In DNA, the CDR3 is TGTGCCAGCAGTTTTTGGGTTTCAGAAGTCTCCTTC.

This clonotype showed up many times. This chain uses TRBV7-2 with TRBJ1-1, with D possibly TRBD1 on 5 matching bases. Germline V gene lookup returns CDR1 SGHTA and CDR2 FQGNSA. Deletions cut 3 bases from V and 2 bases from J, with 16 bases between. This CDR3 region has 16 residues. In DNA form, the CDR3 reads TGTGCCAGCAGCTTCCCCCCTGGGGGGTCTAACACTGAAGCTTTCTTT. Translating it yields CASSFPPGGSNTEAFF.

This clonotype was recorded many times. This chain links TRBV29-1 with TRBJ2-7, with 10 positions matching TRBD1. CDR1 SQVTM and CDR2 ANQGSEA come from the germline V gene. This CDR3 spans 14 amino acids. The V gene end was trimmed by 3 bases and the J gene end by 0 bases; junction bases not matched to a gene: 2. CDR3 DNA: TGCAGCGTTGAGGGACAGGGGACCTCCTACGAGCAGTACTTC. Translation: CSVEGQGTSYEQYF.

This clonotype appeared many times. The J gene is TRBJ2-3, the V gene TRBV20-1, with D perhaps matching TRBD1 (7 bases). The V gene lost 6 bases and the J gene lost 4 bases, with 26 bases spanning the gap. This CDR3 spans 17 amino acids. In germline, CDR1 is DFQATT, CDR2 SNEGSKA (reference sequence). The CDR3 protein is CSAGGRVDRVLADTQYF. CDR3 nucleotides: TGCAGTGCCGGAGGGCGGGTTGACAGGGTTTTAGCAGATACGCAGTATTTT.

In its sample, this clonotype was seen a few times. The rearrangement joins TRBV7-2 to TRBJ1-2, with D maybe TRBD1 (5 bases). CDR3 size: 20 residues. Germline assignment: CDR1 SGHTA and CDR2 FQGNSA. The ends were cut back, 3 bases at V and 6 bases at J, with 32 bases in the middle. The CDR3 region has the DNA TGTGCCAGCAGCTTTAGACACCCGGGACCCTTATCAATGCCCCGTAATGGCTACACCTTC. Translated, it gives CASSFRHPGPLSMPRNGYTF.

This clonotype was seen only a few times. The chain has TRBV6-4 and TRBJ2-2; D gene uncertain. V dropped 3 bases and J dropped 6 bases, with 11 bases sitting between them. In germline, CDR1 is MRHNA, CDR2 SNTAGT. This CDR3 has 14 amino acids. The CDR3 sequence is CASSEVLGAGELFF. The CDR3 DNA reads as TGTGCCAGCAGTGAAGTCTTAGGTGCCGGGGAGCTGTTTTTT.

This clonotype was recorded many times. This chain joins TRBV27 and TRBJ2-4; 7 nucleotides align to TRBD1. Germline-derived CDR1 and CDR2 are MNHEY and SMNVEV (reference sequence). The CDR3 extends over 14 amino acids. J was trimmed by 4 bases and V by 3 bases; bases with no gene match: 3. The CDR3 sequence: CASSFWGQKNIQYF. CDR3 nucleotide sequence: TGTGCCAGCAGTTTTTGGGGACAGAAAAACATTCAGTACTTC.

The chain uses TRBV12-3 or TRBV12-4 and TRBJ1-1, with D uncertain. Trimming left V 6 bases short and J 5 bases short, with 13 bases between. There are 13 residues in the CDR3. The CDR3 DNA reads as TGTGCCAGCAGCCGAGGTGGGAGTACTGAAGCTTTCTTT. Translation gives CASSRGGSTEAFF.

At least ten counts were recorded for this clonotype. The chain combines TRBV6-6 with TRBJ1-6; perhaps TRBD1 as D (5 bases). V lost 5 bases and J 5 bases, leaving 10 bases between the germline ends. The CDR3 extends over 14 amino acids. Germline lookup yields CDR1 MNHNY and CDR2 SVGAGI (reference sequence). The CDR3 spells CASSPGRDNSPLHF. For the CDR3, the DNA is TGTGCCAGCAGTCCCGGCAGGGATAATTCACCCCTCCACTTT.

This clonotype appeared many times. The V and J genes are TRBV6-2 or TRBV6-3 and TRBJ1-2, with D perhaps TRBD1 (5 bases). V was trimmed by 3 bases and J by 2 bases, leaving 16 bases between them. CDR1 and CDR2 (germline): MNHEY, SVGEGT. The CDR3 is made up of 16 amino acids. The CDR3 spells CASSYSRGGGNYGYTF. CDR3 in DNA: TGTGCCAGCAGTTATTCGAGGGGAGGAGGCAACTATGGCTACACCTTC.

This clonotype was detected a few times. The V call is TRBV11-2, the J call TRBJ2-7, with D unresolved. Germline V gene lookup returns CDR1 SGHAT and CDR2 FQNNGV. The CDR3 totals 12 residues. With 4 bases removed from V and 4 bases from J, the gap between germline ends came to 8 bases. As DNA, the CDR3 is TGTGCCAGCAGCTCTGAGTTTTACGAGCAGTACTTC. Translating it yields CASSSEFYEQYF.